This T cell receptor (beta chain) emerged from a study of Graves' ophthalmopathy and Graves' hyperthyroidism. The overall study: At the time of initial diagnosis and before any treatment, peripheral blood was collected.

This clonotype was counted ten times or more. Beta-chain TCR CDR3 regions were amplified from RNA transcripts. HTBI primers primed a first-round RT-PCR, and a second-round multiplex PCR followed. TCRdb analysed the multiplex PCR reads with MiXCR anew, one entry per CDR3 protein. The sample lists approximately 380,000 distinct CDR3 sequences; 21% were seen once. This CDR3 is built from 14 residues. The V and J ends lost 6 bases and 3 bases respectively, with 15 bases between them. Germline assignment: CDR1 MNHEY and CDR2 SVGEGT. The chain has TRBV6-2 or TRBV6-3 and TRBJ2-7; D possibly corresponds to TRBD2 (6 bases). The clonotype comes from a woman younger than 35 with stable Graves' hyperthyroidism. Sequenced material: peripheral blood. The chain's CDR3 is CASSHGSSSYEQYF. The CDR3 DNA is TGTGCCAGCAGCCACGGGAGCTCCAGCTACGAGCAGTACTTC.